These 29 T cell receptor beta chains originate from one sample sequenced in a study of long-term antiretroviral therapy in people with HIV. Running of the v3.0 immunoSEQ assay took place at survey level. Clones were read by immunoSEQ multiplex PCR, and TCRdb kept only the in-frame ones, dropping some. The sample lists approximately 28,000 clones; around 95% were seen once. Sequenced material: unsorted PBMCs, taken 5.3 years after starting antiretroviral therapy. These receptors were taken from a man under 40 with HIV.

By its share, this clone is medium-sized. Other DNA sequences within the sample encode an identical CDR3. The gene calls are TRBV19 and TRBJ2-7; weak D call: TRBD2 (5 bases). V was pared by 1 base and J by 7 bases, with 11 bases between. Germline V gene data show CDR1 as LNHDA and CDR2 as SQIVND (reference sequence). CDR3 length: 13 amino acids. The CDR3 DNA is TGTGCCAGTAGTATAGCGGACGGGGATGAGCAGTACTTC. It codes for CASSIADGDEQYF.

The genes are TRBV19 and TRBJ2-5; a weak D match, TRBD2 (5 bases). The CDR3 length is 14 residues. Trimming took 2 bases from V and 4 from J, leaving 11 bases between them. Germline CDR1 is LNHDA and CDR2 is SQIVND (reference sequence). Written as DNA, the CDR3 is TGTGCCAGTAGTATACCTAGCCAGGCAGAGACCCAGTACTTC. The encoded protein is CASSIPSQAETQYF.

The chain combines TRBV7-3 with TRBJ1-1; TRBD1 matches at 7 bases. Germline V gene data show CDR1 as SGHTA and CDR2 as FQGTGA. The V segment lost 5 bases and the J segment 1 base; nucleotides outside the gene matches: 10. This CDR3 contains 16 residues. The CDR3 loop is CASSPLGQRTNTEAFF. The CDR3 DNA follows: TGTGCCAGCAGCCCCCTGGGACAGCGGACGAACACTGAAGCTTTCTTT.

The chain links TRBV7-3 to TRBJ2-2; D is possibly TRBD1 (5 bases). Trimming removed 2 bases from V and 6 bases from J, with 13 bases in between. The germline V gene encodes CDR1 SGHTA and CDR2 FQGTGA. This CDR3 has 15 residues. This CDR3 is CASSLWDGAAGELFF. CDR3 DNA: TGTGCCAGCAGCTTATGGGATGGGGCTGCCGGGGAGCTGTTTTTT.

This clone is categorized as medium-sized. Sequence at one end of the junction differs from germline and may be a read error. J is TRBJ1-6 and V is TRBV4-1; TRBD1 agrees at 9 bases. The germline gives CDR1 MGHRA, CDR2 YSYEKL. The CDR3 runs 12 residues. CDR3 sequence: CASSSGTGTSYF. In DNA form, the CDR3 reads TGCGCCAGCAGCTCCGGGACAGGGACTAGTTACTTT.

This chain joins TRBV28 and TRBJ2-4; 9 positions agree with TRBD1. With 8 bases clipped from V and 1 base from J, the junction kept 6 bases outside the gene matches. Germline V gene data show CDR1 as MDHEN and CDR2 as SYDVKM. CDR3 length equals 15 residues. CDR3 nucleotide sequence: TGTGCCAGCGGGGACAGGGTTTGGGCCAAAAACATTCAGTACTTC. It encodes CASGDRVWAKNIQYF. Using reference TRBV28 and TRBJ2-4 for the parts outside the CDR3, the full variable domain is DVKVTQSSRYLVKRTGEKVFLECVQDMDHENMFWYRQDPGLGLRLIYFSYDVKMKEKGDIPEGYSVSREKKERFSLILESASTNQTSMYLCASGDRVWAKNIQYFGAGTRLSVL.

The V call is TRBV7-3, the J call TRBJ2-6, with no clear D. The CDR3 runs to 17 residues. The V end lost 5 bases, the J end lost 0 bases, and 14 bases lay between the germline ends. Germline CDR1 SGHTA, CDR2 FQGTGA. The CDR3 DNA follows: TGTGCCAGCAGCCGTACCGCGACGAACTCTGGGGCCAACGTCCTGACTTTC. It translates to CASSRTATNSGANVLTF.

The CDR3 DNA follows: TGTGCCAGCAATAACAGGGGTTCCTACGAGCAGTACTTC. This sequence encodes CASNNRGSYEQYF. The chain joins TRBV6-1 to TRBJ2-7, with 7 bases matching TRBD1. Looked up from germline, CDR1 is MNHNS and CDR2 is SASEGT. With V trimmed by 7 bases and J by 1 base, 4 bases remained unmatched. This CDR3 is 13 amino acids long.

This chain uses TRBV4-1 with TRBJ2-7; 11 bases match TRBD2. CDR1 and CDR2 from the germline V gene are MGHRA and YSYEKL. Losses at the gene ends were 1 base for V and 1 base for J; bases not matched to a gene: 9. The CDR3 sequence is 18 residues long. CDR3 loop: CASSQVPQTSGSSYEQYF. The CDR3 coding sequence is TGCGCCAGCAGCCAAGTCCCTCAAACTAGCGGGAGTTCCTACGAGCAGTACTTC.

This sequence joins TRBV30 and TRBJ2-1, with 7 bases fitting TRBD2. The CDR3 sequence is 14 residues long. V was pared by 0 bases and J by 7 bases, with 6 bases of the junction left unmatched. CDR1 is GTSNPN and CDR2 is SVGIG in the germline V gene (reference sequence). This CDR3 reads CAWSVGSGQNEQFF. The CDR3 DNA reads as TGTGCCTGGAGTGTGGGTAGCGGGCAAAATGAGCAGTTCTTC.

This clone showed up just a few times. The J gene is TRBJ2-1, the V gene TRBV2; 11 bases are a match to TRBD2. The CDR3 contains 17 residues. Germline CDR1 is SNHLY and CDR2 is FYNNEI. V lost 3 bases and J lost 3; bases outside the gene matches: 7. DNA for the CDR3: TGTGCCAGCAGTGACGCTAGCGGGGGGACCGACTACAATGAGCAGTTCTTC. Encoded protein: CASSDASGGTDYNEQFF.

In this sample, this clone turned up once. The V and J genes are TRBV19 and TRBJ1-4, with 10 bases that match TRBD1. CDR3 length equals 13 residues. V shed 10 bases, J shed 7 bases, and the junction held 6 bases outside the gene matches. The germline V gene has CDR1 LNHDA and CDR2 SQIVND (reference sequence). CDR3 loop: CATPDRGGEKLFF. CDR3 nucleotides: TGTGCCACCCCGGACAGGGGGGGTGAAAAACTGTTTTTT.

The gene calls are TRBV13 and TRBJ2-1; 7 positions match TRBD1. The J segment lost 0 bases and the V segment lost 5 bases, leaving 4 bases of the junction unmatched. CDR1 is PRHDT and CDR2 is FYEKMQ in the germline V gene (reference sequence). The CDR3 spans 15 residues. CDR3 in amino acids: CASSPGGHSYNEQFF. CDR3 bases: TGTGCCAGCAGCCCAGGGGGACACTCCTACAATGAGCAGTTCTTC.

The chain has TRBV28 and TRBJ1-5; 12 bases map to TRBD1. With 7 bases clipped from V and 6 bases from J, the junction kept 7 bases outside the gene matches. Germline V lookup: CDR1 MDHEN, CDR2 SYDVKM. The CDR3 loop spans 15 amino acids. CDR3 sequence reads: CASTSGTGGFQPQHF. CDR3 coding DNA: TGTGCCAGCACCTCCGGGACAGGGGGCTTTCAGCCCCAGCATTTT.

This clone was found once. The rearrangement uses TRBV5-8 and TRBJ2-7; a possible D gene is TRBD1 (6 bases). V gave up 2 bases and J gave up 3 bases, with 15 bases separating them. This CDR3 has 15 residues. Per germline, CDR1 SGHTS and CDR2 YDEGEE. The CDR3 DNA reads TGTGCCAGCAGCTTACTCCCGGGACAAGTCTACGAGCAGTACTTC. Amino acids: CASSLLPGQVYEQYF.

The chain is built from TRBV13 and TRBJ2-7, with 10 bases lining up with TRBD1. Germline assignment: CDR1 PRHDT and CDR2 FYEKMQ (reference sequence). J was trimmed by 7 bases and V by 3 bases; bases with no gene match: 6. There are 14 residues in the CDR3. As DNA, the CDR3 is TGTGCCAGCAGCTTGGGACAGGGGCTTCGGGAGCAGTACTTC. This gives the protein CASSLGQGLREQYF. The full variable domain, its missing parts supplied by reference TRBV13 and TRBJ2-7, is AAGVIQSPRHLIKEKRETATLKCYPIPRHDTVYWYQQGPGQDPQFLISFYEKMQSDKGSIPDRFSAQQFSDYHSELNMSSLELGDSALYFCASSLGQGLREQYFGPGTRLTVT.

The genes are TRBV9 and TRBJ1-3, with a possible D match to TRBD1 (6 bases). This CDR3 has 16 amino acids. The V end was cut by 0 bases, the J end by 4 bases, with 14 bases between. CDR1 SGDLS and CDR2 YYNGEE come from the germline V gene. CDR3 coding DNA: TGTGCCAGCAGCGTAGAGGTACAGGGTTCAGGAAACACCATATATTTT. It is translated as CASSVEVQGSGNTIYF.

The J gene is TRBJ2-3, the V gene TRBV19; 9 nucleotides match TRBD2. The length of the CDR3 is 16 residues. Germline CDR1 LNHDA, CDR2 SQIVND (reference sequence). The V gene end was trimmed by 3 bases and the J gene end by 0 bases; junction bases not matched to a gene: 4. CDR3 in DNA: TGTGCCAGTAGTATCCAGCGGGAGGCTAGCACAGATACGCAGTATTTT. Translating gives CASSIQREASTDTQYF.

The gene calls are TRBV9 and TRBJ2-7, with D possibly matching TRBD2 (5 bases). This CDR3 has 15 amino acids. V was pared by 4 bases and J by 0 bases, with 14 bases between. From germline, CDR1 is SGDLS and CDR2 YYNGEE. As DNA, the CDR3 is TGTGCCAGCAGCCCCACGGCTAGCCCCTCCTACGAGCAGTACTTC. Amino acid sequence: CASSPTASPSYEQYF.

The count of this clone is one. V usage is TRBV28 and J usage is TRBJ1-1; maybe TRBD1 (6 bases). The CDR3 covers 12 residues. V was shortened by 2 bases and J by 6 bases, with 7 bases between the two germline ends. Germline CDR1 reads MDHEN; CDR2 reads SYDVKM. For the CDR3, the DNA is TGTGCCAGCAGTTTACAGGGGCCTGAAGCTTTCTTT. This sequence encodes CASSLQGPEAFF.

The CDR3 coding sequence is TGTGCCAGCAGTATAGGGACAGCCTACTATGGCTACACCTTC. This sequence encodes CASSIGTAYYGYTF. The V and J genes are TRBV6-1 and TRBJ1-2; 7 bases agree with TRBD1. The V segment lost 5 bases and the J segment 3 bases; nucleotides outside the gene matches: 6. There are 14 residues in the CDR3. Germline CDR1 and CDR2: MNHNS and SASEGT.

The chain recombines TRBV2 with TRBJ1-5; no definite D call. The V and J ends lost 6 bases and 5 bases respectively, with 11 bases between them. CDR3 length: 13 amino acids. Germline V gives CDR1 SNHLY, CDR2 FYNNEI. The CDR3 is CASREQLYQPQHF. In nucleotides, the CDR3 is TGTGCCAGCAGGGAACAGCTTTATCAGCCCCAGCATTTT.

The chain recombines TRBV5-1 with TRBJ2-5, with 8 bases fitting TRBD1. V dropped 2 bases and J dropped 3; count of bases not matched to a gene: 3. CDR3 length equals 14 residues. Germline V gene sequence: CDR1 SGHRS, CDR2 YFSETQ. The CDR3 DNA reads TGCGCCAGCAGCTTTGGACAGGGTAAAGAGACCCAGTACTTC. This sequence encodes CASSFGQGKETQYF.

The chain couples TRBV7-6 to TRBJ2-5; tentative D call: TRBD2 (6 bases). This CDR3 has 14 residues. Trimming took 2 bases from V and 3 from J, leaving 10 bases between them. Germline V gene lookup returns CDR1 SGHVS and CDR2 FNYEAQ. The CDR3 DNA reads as TGTGCCAGCAGCTTATTGGGGGGAGAAGAGACCCAGTACTTC. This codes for CASSLLGGEETQYF.

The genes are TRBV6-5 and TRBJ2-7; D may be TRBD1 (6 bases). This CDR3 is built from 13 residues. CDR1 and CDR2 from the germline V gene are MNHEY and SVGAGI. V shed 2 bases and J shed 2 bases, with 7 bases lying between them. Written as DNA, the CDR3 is TGTGCCAGCAGTTACAACAGGGCCTACGAGCAGTACTTC. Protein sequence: CASSYNRAYEQYF.

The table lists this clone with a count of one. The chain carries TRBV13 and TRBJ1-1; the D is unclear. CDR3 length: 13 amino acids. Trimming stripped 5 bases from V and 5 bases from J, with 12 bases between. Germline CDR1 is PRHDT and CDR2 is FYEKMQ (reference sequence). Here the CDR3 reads CASSQEGLTEAFF. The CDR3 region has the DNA TGTGCCAGCAGCCAAGAGGGCTTAACTGAAGCTTTCTTT. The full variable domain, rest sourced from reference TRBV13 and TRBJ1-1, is AAGVIQSPRHLIKEKRETATLKCYPIPRHDTVYWYQQGPGQDPQFLISFYEKMQSDKGSIPDRFSAQQFSDYHSELNMSSLELGDSALYFCASSQEGLTEAFFGQGTRLTVV.

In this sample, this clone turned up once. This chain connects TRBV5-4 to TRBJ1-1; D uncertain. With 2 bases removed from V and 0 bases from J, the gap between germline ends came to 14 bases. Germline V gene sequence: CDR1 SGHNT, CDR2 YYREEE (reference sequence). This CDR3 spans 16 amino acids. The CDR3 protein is CASSLGRANMNTEAFF. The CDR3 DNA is TGTGCCAGCAGCTTAGGTCGGGCGAACATGAACACTGAAGCTTTCTTT.

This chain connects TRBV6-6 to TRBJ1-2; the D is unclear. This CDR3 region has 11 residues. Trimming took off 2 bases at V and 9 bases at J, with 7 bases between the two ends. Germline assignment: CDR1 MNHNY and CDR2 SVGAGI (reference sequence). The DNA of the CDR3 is TGTGCCAGCAGTTACGGGAATAGCTACACCTTC. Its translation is CASSYGNSYTF.

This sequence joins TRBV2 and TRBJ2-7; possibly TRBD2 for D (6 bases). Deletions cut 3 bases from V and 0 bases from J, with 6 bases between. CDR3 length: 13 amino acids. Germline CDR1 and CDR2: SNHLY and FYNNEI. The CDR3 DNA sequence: TGTGCCAGCAGTGAGACTAGCTCCTACGAGCAGTACTTC. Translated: CASSETSSYEQYF. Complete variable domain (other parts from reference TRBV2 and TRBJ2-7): EPEVTQTPSHQVTQMGQEVILRCVPISNHLYFYWYRQILGQKVEFLVSFYNNEISEKSEIFDDQFSVERPDGSNFTLKIRSTKLEDSAMYFCASSETSSYEQYFGPGTRLTVT.